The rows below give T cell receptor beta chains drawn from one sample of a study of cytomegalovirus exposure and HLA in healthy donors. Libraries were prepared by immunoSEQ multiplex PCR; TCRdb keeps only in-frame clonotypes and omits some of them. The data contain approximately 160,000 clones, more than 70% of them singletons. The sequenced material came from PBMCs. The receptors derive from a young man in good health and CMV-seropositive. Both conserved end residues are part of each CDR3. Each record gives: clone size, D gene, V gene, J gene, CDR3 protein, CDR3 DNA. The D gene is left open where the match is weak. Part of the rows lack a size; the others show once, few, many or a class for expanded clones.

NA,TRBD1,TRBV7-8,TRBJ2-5,CASSLAAQGAETQYF,TGTGCCAGCAGCTTAGCAGCACAGGGGGCGGAGACCCAGTACTTC
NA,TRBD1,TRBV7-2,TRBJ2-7,CASRPGDRGGEQYF,TGTGCCAGCAGACCTGGGGACAGGGGAGGCGAGCAGTACTTC
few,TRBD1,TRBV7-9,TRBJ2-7,CASSSDRGYEQYF,TGTGCCAGCAGCTCCGACAGGGGATACGAGCAGTACTTC
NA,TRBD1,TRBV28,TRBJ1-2,CASSPTGTANYGYTF,TGTGCCAGCAGTCCTACCGGGACAGCTAACTATGGCTACACCTTC
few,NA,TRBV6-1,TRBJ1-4,CASSKDPKGDEKLFF,TGTGCCAGCAGTAAAGACCCGAAAGGGGATGAAAAACTGTTTTTT
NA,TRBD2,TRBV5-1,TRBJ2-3,CASSSLAGGSTDTQYF,TGCGCCAGCAGCTCTTTAGCGGGGGGGAGCACAGATACGCAGTATTTT
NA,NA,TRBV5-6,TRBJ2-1,CASSTGHTVPSYNEQFF,TGTGCCAGCAGCACGGGACATACGGTGCCCTCCTACAATGAGCAGTTCTTC
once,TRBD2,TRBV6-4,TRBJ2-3,CASRATSGGTDTQYF,TGTGCCAGCAGGGCGACTAGCGGTGGCACAGATACGCAGTATTTT
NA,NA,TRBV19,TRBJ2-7,CASSTGGYEQYF,TGTGCCAGTAGTACAGGAGGGTACGAGCAGTACTTC
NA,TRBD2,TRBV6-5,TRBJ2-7,CASSRLAGGLYEQYF,TGTGCCAGCAGCCGACTAGCGGGGGGGCTTTACGAGCAGTACTTC
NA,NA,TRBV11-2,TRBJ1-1,CASSLTVAEAFF,TGTGCCAGCAGCTTGACAGTTGCTGAAGCTTTCTTT
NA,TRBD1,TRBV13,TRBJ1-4,CASSVDRNEKLFF,TGTGCCAGCAGCGTGGACAGGAATGAAAAACTGTTTTTT
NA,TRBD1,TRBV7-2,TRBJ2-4,CASSPRTGVLAKNIQYF,TGTGCCAGCAGCCCACGGACAGGGGTGCTAGCCAAAAACATTCAGTACTTC
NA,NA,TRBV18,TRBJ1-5,CASSPQGPDQPQHF,TGTGCCAGCTCACCCCAGGGCCCCGATCAGCCCCAGCATTTT
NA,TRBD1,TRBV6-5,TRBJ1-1,CASSRRDRNTEAFF,TGTGCCAGCAGCCGCCGGGACAGGAACACTGAAGCTTTCTTT
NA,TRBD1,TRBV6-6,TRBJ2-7,CASLGQGGYEQYF,TGTGCCAGCCTGGGACAGGGAGGCTACGAGCAGTACTTC
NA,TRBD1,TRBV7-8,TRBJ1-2,CASSLAGTDYGYTF,TGTGCCAGCAGCTTAGCTGGGACAGACTATGGCTACACCTTC
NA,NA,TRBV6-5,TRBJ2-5,CASKVRDWETQYF,TGTGCCAGTAAAGTGAGGGATTGGGAGACCCAGTACTTC